The source of this T cell receptor (beta chain) is a study of cytomegalovirus exposure and HLA in healthy donors. This clone turned up a few times. Its target is unknown. TCRdb's copy holds only in-frame clones and misses some; the assay was immunoSEQ multiplex PCR. This repertoire shows 190,000 or so clones, about 80% found once; its top ten account for 2.5% to 3%. Points from the study as a whole: Some 150 TCR beta chains were listed as cytomegalovirus-associated. Per published reports, the classifier diagnosed cytomegalovirus status with high specificity and sensitivity.

Source material: PBMCs. This clonotype originated in a young woman in good health and CMV-seropositive.

The CDR3 is CASSQEGTGVHEQYF. The CDR3 DNA reads as TGCGCCAGCAGCCAAGAAGGGACAGGGGTGCACGAGCAGTACTTC. The chain links TRBV4-1 to TRBJ2-7; 10 positions agree with TRBD1. CDR3 length: 15 residues. V lost 0 bases, J lost 5 bases, and 4 bases stayed unmatched. In germline, CDR1 is MGHRA, CDR2 YSYEKL.